What follows describes a single T cell receptor beta chain. Its antigen remains unknown. Study results and limitations: Tumor Tregs overlapped most with tumor, then blood, naive CD4+ cells.

One entry per CDR3 protein, called by TCRdb with MiXCR from the 5' RACE reads. The sample shows tens of thousands of distinct CDR3 sequences, about 26% of them seen only once. Treg sorting used a CD4+CD25+CD127-/low gate. With V trimmed by 2 bases and J by 5 bases, 10 bases remained unmatched. The CDR3 extends over 17 amino acids. CDR1 and CDR2 (germline): LGHNA, YSLEER. The chain recombines TRBV4-3 with TRBJ2-1; 9 nucleotides agree with TRBD2. The TCR comes from a female donor with breast cancer. Sequenced sample: tumor-infiltrating Tregs sorted from the breast tumor. CDR3 sequence (DNA): TGCGCCAGCAGCCAATCTACGCTAGCGGGGCTTAACAATGAGCAGTTCTTC. Amino acids: CASSQSTLAGLNNEQFF.